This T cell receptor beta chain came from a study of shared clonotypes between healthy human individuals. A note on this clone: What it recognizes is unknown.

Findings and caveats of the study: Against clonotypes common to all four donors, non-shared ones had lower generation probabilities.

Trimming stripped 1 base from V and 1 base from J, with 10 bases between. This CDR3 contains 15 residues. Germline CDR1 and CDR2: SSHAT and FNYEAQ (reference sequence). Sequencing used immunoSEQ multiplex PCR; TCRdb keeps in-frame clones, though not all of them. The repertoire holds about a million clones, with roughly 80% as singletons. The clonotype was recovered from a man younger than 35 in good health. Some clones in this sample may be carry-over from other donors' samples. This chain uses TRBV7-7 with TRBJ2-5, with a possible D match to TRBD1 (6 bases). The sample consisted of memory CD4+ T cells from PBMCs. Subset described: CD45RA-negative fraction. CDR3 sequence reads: CASSLDQGPQETQYF. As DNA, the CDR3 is TGTGCCAGCAGCTTAGATCAGGGGCCCCAAGAGACCCAGTACTTC.